This TCR beta chain was profiled in a study of blood T cells in healthy people across ages. Germline CDR1 SGHVS, CDR2 FQNEAQ. CDR3 length: 17 residues. All donors came from Russia, were Caucasian and healthy, and spanned ages about 6 to 90. Concerning this clonotype itself: Its matching antigen is unknown.

Sample-barcoded 5' priming and a J-beta primer mix drove a second PCR of 7 to 11 cycles. TCRdb called the 5' RACE reads again in MiXCR, with one record for every CDR3 protein. Among roughly 1,100,000 distinct CDR3 sequences listed, around 25% were seen once. General study results and limits: Researchers said unsorted PBMCs prevented a conclusive naive versus antigen-experienced comparison.

This sample also belongs to another study, concerning T cells of mothers and their children. That study adds: Related mother-child pairs shared slightly more overlap than unrelated pairs, but the difference was non-significant.

The gene calls are TRBV7-8 and TRBJ2-5, with D possibly TRBD2 on 6 matching bases. The last part of the DNA fits TRBJ2-7 better; the J call may be wrong. Material: blood. The receptor was isolated from a girl aged 2-10 years in good health. Here the CDR3 reads CASSSPTQAGGAYEQYF. In DNA form, the CDR3 reads TGTGCCAGCAGCTCCCCTACCCAAGCGGGTGGGGCTTACGAGCAGTACTTC.